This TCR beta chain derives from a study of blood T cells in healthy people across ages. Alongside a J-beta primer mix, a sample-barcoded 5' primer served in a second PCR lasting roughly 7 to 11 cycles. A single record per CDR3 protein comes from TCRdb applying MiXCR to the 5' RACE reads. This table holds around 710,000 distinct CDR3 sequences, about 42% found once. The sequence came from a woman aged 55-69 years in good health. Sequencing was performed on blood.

The CDR3 region has the DNA TGTGCCAGCAGTCCCCTTGGGGTTGCCTACGAGCAGTACTTC. It specifies CASSPLGVAYEQYF. The chain has TRBV27 and TRBJ2-7; no clear D. The CDR3 length is 14 residues. The germline gives CDR1 MNHEY, CDR2 SMNVEV (reference sequence). V was shortened by 5 bases and J by 2 bases, with 13 bases between the two germline ends.